The rows below give T cell receptor beta chains drawn from one sample of a study of cytomegalovirus exposure and HLA in healthy donors. Some clones are missing from TCRdb's copy, which holds only in-frame ones; the method was immunoSEQ multiplex PCR. Of some 130,000 clones in the sample, 80% are singletons; the top ten hold roughly 2.4%. The specimen sequenced was PBMCs. Source of these receptors: a man aged 25 to 40 in good health and CMV-seronegative. CDR3s include the opening cysteine and the closing phenylalanine or tryptophan. The order of the fields is CDR3 DNA, CDR3 protein, J gene, D gene, clone size, V gene. A D gene is named only where the DNA matches it firmly. Not every row has a clone size; where given, it reads once, few, many or a size class.

DNA: TGTGCCAGCAGCCAAAGTTGGGGACTAGATGCTCGCAATGAGCAGTTCTTC
CDR3: CASSQSWGLDARNEQFF
J: TRBJ2-1
D: TRBD2
size: NA
V: TRBV14

DNA: TGTGCCAGCAGTTTACTAGCGGGAGACTATGAGCAGTTCTTC
CDR3: CASSLLAGDYEQFF
J: TRBJ2-1
D: TRBD2
size: once
V: TRBV27

DNA: TGTGCCAGTGGGGGGGACAGGGGAGAAGGCAATGAGCAGTTCTTC
CDR3: CASGGDRGEGNEQFF
J: TRBJ2-1
D: TRBD1
size: NA
V: TRBV19

DNA: TGTGCCAGCAGCCCCATGTGGGTGACTAGCGGGGCCAATGAGCAGTTCTTC
CDR3: CASSPMWVTSGANEQFF
J: TRBJ2-1
D: TRBD2
size: NA
V: TRBV7-2

DNA: TGTGCCAGCAGCACTCATGACAGCTATGGCTACACCTTC
CDR3: CASSTHDSYGYTF
J: TRBJ1-2
D: NA
size: NA
V: TRBV9

DNA: TGTGCCAGTAGTATAGAGGGACAGGGGGCCTACACCGGGGAGCTGTTTTTT
CDR3: CASSIEGQGAYTGELFF
J: TRBJ2-2
D: TRBD1
size: NA
V: TRBV19

DNA: TGTTCCAGCACCAAGACTAGCGGGAGGGCTGGATACGAGCAGTACTTC
CDR3: CSSTKTSGRAGYEQYF
J: TRBJ2-7
D: TRBD2
size: NA
V: TRBV7-9

DNA: TGTGCCAGCAGCTTAGCGCAAGGGACTAGCGGGAACTACCAAGAGACCCAGTACTTC
CDR3: CASSLAQGTSGNYQETQYF
J: TRBJ2-5
D: TRBD2
size: NA
V: TRBV7-9

DNA: TGCGCCAGCAGCCAAATCACCCGCGGCCCCTACGAGCAGTACTTC
CDR3: CASSQITRGPYEQYF
J: TRBJ2-7
D: NA
size: NA
V: TRBV4-1

DNA: TGCGCCAGCAGCCAAGTTCCAGGCGCGACAGACAACATGAACACTGAAGCTTTCTTT
CDR3: CASSQVPGATDNMNTEAFF
J: TRBJ1-1
D: NA
size: NA
V: TRBV4-3

DNA: TGTGCCACCCACCGGGGGGGACAGCCTTATGGCTACACCTTC
CDR3: CATHRGGQPYGYTF
J: TRBJ1-2
D: TRBD1
size: NA
V: TRBV10-3

DNA: TGTGCCGCGGGAGGGAACTACAATGAGCAGTTCTTC
CDR3: CAAGGNYNEQFF
J: TRBJ2-1
D: TRBD2
size: NA
V: TRBV19

DNA: TGTGCCAGCAGTCTAGGGACTAGCGGGAGGGGAGAGCAGTACTTC
CDR3: CASSLGTSGRGEQYF
J: TRBJ2-5
D: TRBD2
size: NA
V: TRBV27

DNA: TGTGCCAGCAGCGTAGAAAGCGACTCACTTTCTAGCACAGATACGCAGTATTTT
CDR3: CASSVESDSLSSTDTQYF
J: TRBJ2-3
D: NA
size: NA
V: TRBV9

DNA: TGTGCCAGCAGTAGCAATCAGGGTAGGAACGAGCAGTACTTC
CDR3: CASSSNQGRNEQYF
J: TRBJ2-7
D: NA
size: NA
V: TRBV4-2

DNA: TGTGCCAGCAGGAATGGACAGCACTCTGGAAACACCATATATTTT
CDR3: CASRNGQHSGNTIYF
J: TRBJ1-3
D: NA
size: NA
V: TRBV6-1

DNA: TGTGCCAGCAGCGGCGGGGCCGCCTCCTACAATGAGCAGTTCTTC
CDR3: CASSGGAASYNEQFF
J: TRBJ2-1
D: NA
size: NA
V: TRBV9

DNA: TGTGCCAGCAGATCCATCGGCAGGGGGCTGAGGGAGCAGTACTTC
CDR3: CASRSIGRGLREQYF
J: TRBJ2-7
D: TRBD1
size: NA
V: TRBV11-2

DNA: TGTGCCAGCAGTGAAGAGCAAAGTTCCAATCAGCCCCAGCATTTT
CDR3: CASSEEQSSNQPQHF
J: TRBJ1-5
D: NA
size: NA
V: TRBV2

DNA: TGCAGCGCGAGAGCGGGAGCGGGGACCCAGTACTTC
CDR3: CSARAGAGTQYF
J: TRBJ2-5
D: TRBD2
size: NA
V: TRBV29-1

DNA: TGTGCCAGCAGCTTAGCAGGGCGGGAGGTATACAATGAGCAGTTCTTC
CDR3: CASSLAGREVYNEQFF
J: TRBJ2-1
D: TRBD2
size: NA
V: TRBV7-2

DNA: TGTGCCAGCAGTTTACCACAGGTCTCCTACGAGCAGTACTTC
CDR3: CASSLPQVSYEQYF
J: TRBJ2-7
D: NA
size: NA
V: TRBV28

DNA: TGCAGCGTCCAAGCGGGACAGGCGAACACCGGGGAGCTGTTTTTT
CDR3: CSVQAGQANTGELFF
J: TRBJ2-2
D: NA
size: once
V: TRBV29-1

DNA: TGTGCCAGCAGCAAAGAACAGGGTTGGTACAATCAGCCCCAGCATTTT
CDR3: CASSKEQGWYNQPQHF
J: TRBJ1-5
D: NA
size: NA
V: TRBV5-8

DNA: TGTGCCAGCAGGGGACTAGCGGGAGTCAATGAGCAGTTCTTC
CDR3: CASRGLAGVNEQFF
J: TRBJ2-1
D: TRBD2
size: NA
V: TRBV6-6

DNA: TGTGCCAGCAACCCCGACAGGGCCAACGAGCAGTACTTC
CDR3: CASNPDRANEQYF
J: TRBJ2-7
D: TRBD1
size: NA
V: TRBV2

DNA: TGCGCCAGCAGCCAAGAACGGGAGTGGGGAGATACGCAGTATTTT
CDR3: CASSQEREWGDTQYF
J: TRBJ2-3
D: NA
size: few
V: TRBV4-3